What follows are 25 T cell receptor beta chains derived from one specimen sequenced in a study of vaccination and CD4 T cells after COVID-19. Sequenced with the Oncomine TCR Beta short-read assay was DNA taken from cultured CD4+ T cells. TCRdb reprocessed the PCR reads with MiXCR, giving one entry per CDR3 protein. The repertoire consists of approximately 13,000 distinct CDR3 sequences, with 51% occurring once and the leading ten covering roughly a tenth. Their target antigens are unknown. Treatment here: approximately 9-day PBMC culture with coronavirus spike peptide pools or control peptides (ViraFEST assay). The sequenced sample consisted of CD4+ T cells from blood, cultured in vitro. The receptors come from a human donor who had recovered from COVID-19.

CDR3 amino acids: CASGGDRGNTGELFF. CDR3 nucleotide sequence: TGTGCCAGCGGGGGGGACAGGGGTAACACCGGGGAGCTGTTTTTT. The chain links TRBV28 to TRBJ2-2, with TRBD1 matching over 10 bases. Germline CDR1 MDHEN, CDR2 SYDVKM. V trimming: 8 bases; J trimming: 2 bases; junction bases outside the gene matches: 5. The CDR3 runs to 15 residues.

This clonotype has more than one count but fewer than ten. The chain uses TRBV11-1 and TRBJ1-1; TRBD1 matches 7 bases. This CDR3 spans 13 amino acids. J lost 3 bases, V lost 5 bases, and 3 bases had no gene match. Germline V gene data show CDR1 as SGHAT and CDR2 as FQDESV (reference sequence). CDR3 region: CASSPGTDTEAFF. CDR3 DNA: TGTGCCAGCAGCCCCGGGACAGACACTGAAGCTTTCTTT.

The J gene is TRBJ2-3, the V gene TRBV20-1; 11 bases match TRBD2. Germline-derived CDR1 and CDR2 are DFQATT and SNEGSKA (reference sequence). V gave up 6 bases and J gave up 3 bases; unmatched junction bases: 8. This CDR3 is 15 amino acids long. CDR3 coding DNA: TGCAGTGCGGCACTAGCGGGAGATCAAACAGATACGCAGTATTTT. Translating gives CSAALAGDQTDTQYF.

The chain links TRBV7-2 to TRBJ2-3; 11 nucleotides agree with TRBD2. The CDR3 runs 18 residues. V lost 6 bases and J lost 4; bases outside the gene matches: 15. From germline, CDR1 is SGHTA and CDR2 FQGNSA. CDR3 bases: TGTGCCAGCAGGGGAGGATCCCTACTAGCGGGAGTGGCAGATACGCAGTATTTT. Translated: CASRGGSLLAGVADTQYF.

The gene calls are TRBV12-3 or TRBV12-4 and TRBJ1-1; 7 positions match TRBD1. The CDR3 is 14 residues long. J gave up 3 bases and V 8 bases, and 9 bases lay outside the gene matches. The DNA for the CDR3 is TGTGCCAGCTGCCCGCAAACAGGGGACACTGAAGCTTTCTTT. Protein product: CASCPQTGDTEAFF.

The rearrangement joins TRBV7-9 to TRBJ2-2; perhaps TRBD2 as D (6 bases). CDR1 and CDR2 (germline): SEHNR, FQNEAQ (reference sequence). CDR3 size: 11 residues. CDR3 in amino acids: CACSGTGELFF. For the CDR3, the DNA is TGTGCTTGTAGCGGCACCGGGGAGCTGTTTTTT.

This clonotype was detected a few times. The chain uses TRBV29-1 and TRBJ2-2; a possible D gene is TRBD2 (5 bases). V lost 6 bases, J lost 4 bases, and 15 bases lay in between. The CDR3 length is 14 residues. Germline CDR1 is SQVTM and CDR2 is ANQGSEA. The CDR3 nucleotides read TGCAGCGTCCATTTTGAGCGGTCCACCGGGGAGCTGTTTTTT. Protein: CSVHFERSTGELFF.

This rearrangement joins TRBV12-3 or TRBV12-4 to TRBJ2-4; 7 bases match TRBD2. Germline trimming cut 1 base from V and 9 bases from J; bases unmatched to any gene: 0. This CDR3 has 12 amino acids. CDR3 in DNA: TGTGCCAGCAGTTTAGGGGGGGGCATTCAGTACTTC. Its protein product is CASSLGGGIQYF.

The chain uses TRBV10-2 and TRBJ2-5, with TRBD2 identical over 14 bases. After removal of 6 bases from V and 4 bases from J, the junction contained 7 bases not matched to a gene. Germline lookup yields CDR1 WSHSY and CDR2 SAAADI. This CDR3 has 16 residues. The DNA for the CDR3 is TGCGCCAGCAGAGGACTAGCGGGAGGATTATTAGAGACCCAGTACTTC. Translating it yields CASRGLAGGLLETQYF.

The rearrangement joins TRBV20-1 to TRBJ2-1; 7 positions match TRBD2. Germline values: CDR1 DFQATT, CDR2 SNEGSKA (reference sequence). Losses at the gene ends were 4 bases for V and 0 bases for J; bases not matched to a gene: 12. CDR3 size: 17 residues. CDR3 sequence (DNA): TGCAGTGCTACGAGAGTTAGGACTAGAAGCTCCTACAATGAGCAGTTCTTC. Residues: CSATRVRTRSSYNEQFF.

This clonotype was counted a few times. The chain is built from TRBV27 and TRBJ1-5; TRBD1 is a possible D gene (5 bases). From germline, CDR1 is MNHEY and CDR2 SMNVEV (reference sequence). Trimming removed 6 bases at V and 4 bases at J, with 16 bases between. CDR3 size: 15 residues. The CDR3 region is CASSRGSRDNQPQHF. As DNA, the CDR3 is TGTGCCAGCAGCCGGGGGTCCCGGGATAATCAGCCCCAGCATTTT.

This clonotype was counted a few times. The chain recombines TRBV20-1 with TRBJ1-2; TRBD1 might be the D (5 bases). The CDR3 has 13 residues. V lost 6 bases to trimming and J lost 3 bases, with 14 bases between them. Germline CDR1 DFQATT, CDR2 SNEGSKA (reference sequence). The chain's CDR3 is CSARPQGDYGYTF. CDR3 DNA sequence: TGCAGTGCCAGACCCCAGGGTGACTATGGCTACACCTTC.

The J gene is TRBJ2-2, the V gene TRBV19, with 7 nucleotides matching TRBD2. CDR1 LNHDA and CDR2 SQIVND come from the germline V gene (reference sequence). CDR3 size: 15 residues. J lost 4 bases, V lost 5 bases, and 7 bases had no gene match. The CDR3 is CASSPFSGSTGELFF. As DNA, the CDR3 is TGTGCCAGTAGTCCGTTTAGCGGGTCCACCGGGGAGCTGTTTTTT.

This clonotype was counted a few times. The rearrangement links TRBV12-3 or TRBV12-4 to TRBJ2-1; 7 positions match TRBD2. With 4 bases clipped from V and 4 bases from J, the junction kept 7 bases outside the gene matches. This CDR3 is 15 amino acids long. CDR3 in amino acids: CASSSGRGKYNEQFF. The CDR3 nucleotides read TGTGCCAGCAGTTCTGGGCGGGGGAAGTACAATGAGCAGTTCTTC.

This chain uses TRBV5-5 with TRBJ2-7; 8 bases fit TRBD2. The V segment lost 1 base and the J segment 5 bases; nucleotides outside the gene matches: 14. Germline assignment: CDR1 SGHKS and CDR2 YYEKEE (reference sequence). This CDR3 region has 17 residues. The CDR3: CASSLIGGAGTKNEQYF. DNA for the CDR3: TGTGCCAGCAGCTTGATCGGGGGGGCCGGTACGAAGAACGAGCAGTACTTC.

The chain couples TRBV20-1 to TRBJ2-4, with TRBD1 matching over 7 bases. The CDR3 is made up of 15 amino acids. CDR1 and CDR2 (germline): DFQATT, SNEGSKA (reference sequence). V lost 3 bases, J lost 7 bases, and 12 bases stayed unmatched. The CDR3 region has the DNA TGCAGTGCTAGTAGCAGGCAGGGGGACCCGAACATTCAGTACTTC. Its protein product is CSASSRQGDPNIQYF.

The rearrangement links TRBV7-9 to TRBJ2-3, with TRBD1 as a possible D gene (6 bases). Trimming shortened V by 4 bases and J by 1 base, and 15 bases separated the two germline ends. The CDR3 has 16 amino acids. Germline CDR1 and CDR2: SEHNR and FQNEAQ (reference sequence). CDR3 in DNA: TGTGCCAGCAGCTCCCGGTCAGGGGTGGGCACAGATACGCAGTATTTT. Residues: CASSSRSGVGTDTQYF.

V is TRBV15 and J is TRBJ1-2; no firm D call. Trimming removed 5 bases from V and 7 bases from J, with 20 bases in between. Germline assignment: CDR1 LNHNV and CDR2 YYDKDF (reference sequence). The CDR3 sequence is 15 residues long. CDR3 coding DNA: TGTGCCACCAGCCCCGGGTTAAGTCGGCGGGGTGGCTACACCTTC. It is translated as CATSPGLSRRGGYTF.

The V and J genes are TRBV10-3 and TRBJ2-5; 10 bases map to TRBD2. The CDR3 covers 19 residues. Germline lookup yields CDR1 ENHRY and CDR2 SYGVKD. The trim removed 0 bases at V and 5 bases at J, leaving 15 bases unmatched. The CDR3 region is CAISESLASGRGGLETQYF. For the CDR3, the DNA is TGTGCCATCAGTGAGTCGTTGGCTAGCGGGAGAGGAGGTCTTGAGACCCAGTACTTC.

The chain couples TRBV5-1 to TRBJ1-6; 7 bases are a match to TRBD1. Germline-derived CDR1 and CDR2 are SGHRS and YFSETQ. The CDR3 is 15 residues long. Trimming removed 1 base from V and 8 bases from J; junction bases left unmatched: 6. CDR3 nucleotides: TGCGCCAGCAGCTTGCGACAGGGTATTCATTCACCCCTCCACTTT. Amino acids: CASSLRQGIHSPLHF.

The rearrangement links TRBV10-3 to TRBJ2-7; perhaps TRBD2 as D (6 bases). This CDR3 comprises 12 residues. V dropped 6 bases and J dropped 3 bases, with 9 bases sitting between them. The germline gives CDR1 ENHRY, CDR2 SYGVKD. CDR3 nucleotide sequence: TGTGCCATCAGGACAGCGGGCTACGAGCAGTACTTC. Residues: CAIRTAGYEQYF.

This chain links TRBV2 with TRBJ1-5, with TRBD1 matching over 12 bases. J was trimmed by 6 bases and V by 6 bases; bases with no gene match: 3. Germline V CDR1 and CDR2: SNHLY, FYNNEI. The CDR3 is 14 amino acids. CDR3 DNA sequence: TGTGCCAGCAGCGGGACAGGGGGCTTTCAGCCCCAGCATTTT. Translating gives CASSGTGGFQPQHF.

This chain joins TRBV6-2 or TRBV6-3 and TRBJ1-4, with 7 bases that match TRBD1. The CDR3 has 14 amino acids. The junction had 4 bases not matched to a gene; V was cut back by 6 bases and J by 3 bases. Germline-derived CDR1 and CDR2 are MNHEY and SVGEGT. The CDR3 DNA sequence: TGTGCCAGCAGAAACAGGGGATCTAATGAAAAACTGTTTTTT. This encodes CASRNRGSNEKLFF.

The DNA of the CDR3 is TGCGCCAGCAGCCGCAGGGAGAGCTCTGGGGCCAACGTCCTGACTTTC. Protein: CASSRRESSGANVLTF. The chain has TRBV4-1 and TRBJ2-6; D may match TRBD1 or TRBD2 (5 bases each). The CDR3 has 16 amino acids. Trimming took 4 bases from V and 0 from J, leaving 10 bases between them. CDR1 and CDR2 from the germline V gene are MGHRA and YSYEKL.

The V call is TRBV18, the J call TRBJ1-1; no clear D gene. V was shortened by 5 bases and J by 7 bases, with 11 bases between the two germline ends. The CDR3 contains 12 residues. In germline, CDR1 is KGHSH, CDR2 LQKENI. The CDR3 DNA follows: TGTGCCAGCTCAGGGCTTATCAATGAAGCTTTCTTT. It codes for CASSGLINEAFF.